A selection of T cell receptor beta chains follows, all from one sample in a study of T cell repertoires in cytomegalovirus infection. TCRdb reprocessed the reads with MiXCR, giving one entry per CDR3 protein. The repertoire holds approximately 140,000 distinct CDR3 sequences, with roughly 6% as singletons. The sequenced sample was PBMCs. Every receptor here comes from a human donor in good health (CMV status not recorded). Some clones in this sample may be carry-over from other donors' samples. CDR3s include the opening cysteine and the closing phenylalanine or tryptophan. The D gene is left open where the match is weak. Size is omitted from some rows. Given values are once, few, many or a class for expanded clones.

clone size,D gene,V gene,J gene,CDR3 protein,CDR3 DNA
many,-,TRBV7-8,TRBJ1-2,CASSLGIWGYGYTF,TGTGCCAGCAGCTTAGGGATTTGGGGGTATGGCTACACCTTC
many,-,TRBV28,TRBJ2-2,CASSYPGTGELFF,TGTGCCAGCAGCTACCCCGGTACCGGGGAGCTGTTTTTT
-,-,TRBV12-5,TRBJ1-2,CASGPSITRTSGYTF,TGTGCTAGTGGTCCCTCCATAACACGTACGAGTGGCTACACCTTC
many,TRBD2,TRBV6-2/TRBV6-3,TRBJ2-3,CASSLGGSGGYTDTQYF,TGTGCCAGCAGCCTCGGTGGAAGCGGGGGGTACACAGATACGCAGTATTTT
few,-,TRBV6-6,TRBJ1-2,CASSASGSLYGYTF,TGTGCCAGCAGCGCCTCGGGATCGCTGTATGGCTACACCTTC
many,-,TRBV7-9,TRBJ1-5,CASSGGRVDQPQHF,TGTGCCAGCAGCGGGGGACGGGTAGATCAGCCCCAGCATTTT
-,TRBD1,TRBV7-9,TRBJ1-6,CASSLSGGQESSPLHF,TGTGCCAGCAGCTTATCTGGAGGACAGGAGAGTTCACCCCTCCACTTT
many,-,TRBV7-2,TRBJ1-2,CASSPRAGANYGYTF,TGTGCCAGCAGCCCTCGAGCGGGAGCTAACTATGGCTACACCTTC
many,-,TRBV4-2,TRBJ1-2,CASSQAGQNYGYTF,TGTGCCAGCAGCCAAGCCGGACAGAACTATGGCTACACCTTC
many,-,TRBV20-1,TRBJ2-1,CSAHEGGGFYNEQFF,TGCAGTGCTCATGAGGGGGGGGGGTTTTACAATGAGCAGTTCTTC
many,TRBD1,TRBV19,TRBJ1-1,CASSVTGGPSTEAFF,TGTGCCAGTAGTGTGACAGGGGGGCCTAGCACTGAAGCTTTCTTT
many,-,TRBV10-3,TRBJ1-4,CAISVSDRATNEKLFF,TGTGCCATCAGTGTGTCGGACCGAGCAACTAATGAAAAACTGTTTTTT
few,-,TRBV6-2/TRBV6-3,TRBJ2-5,CASTEDTQETQYF,TGTGCCAGCACTGAGGACACTCAAGAGACCCAGTACTTC
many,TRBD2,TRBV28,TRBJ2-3,CASSLAVAGGQTDTQYF,TGTGCCAGCAGTTTGGCGGTAGCGGGGGGCCAGACAGATACGCAGTATTTT
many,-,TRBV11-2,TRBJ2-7,CASSLGVTVRYF,TGTGCCAGCAGCTTGGGAGTGACAGTTCGGTACTTC
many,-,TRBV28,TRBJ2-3,CASSATVAGTQYF,TGTGCCAGCAGCGCCACAGTGGCGGGTACGCAGTATTTT
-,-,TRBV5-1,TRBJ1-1,CASSLAEGTNTEAFF,TGCGCCAGCAGCTTGGCTGAGGGGACGAACACTGAAGCTTTCTTT
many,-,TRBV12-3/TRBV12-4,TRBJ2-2,CASNDLFGGREGGELFF,TGTGCCAGCAACGACCTGTTTGGGGGGCGCGAGGGAGGGGAGCTGTTTTTT
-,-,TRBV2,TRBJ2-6,CASRDRSSGANVLTF,TGTGCCAGCAGAGACAGGAGTTCTGGGGCCAACGTCCTGACTTTC
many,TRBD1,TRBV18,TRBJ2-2,CASSPRQGDTGELFF,TGTGCCAGCTCACCACGACAGGGGGACACCGGGGAGCTGTTTTTT
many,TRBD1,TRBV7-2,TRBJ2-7,CASSYRQGANILTYEQYF,TGTGCCAGCAGCTATAGACAGGGGGCCAACATCCTCACCTACGAGCAGTACTTC
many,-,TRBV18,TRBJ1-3,CASSPLANTIYF,TGTGCCAGCTCACCACTGGCGAACACCATATATTTT
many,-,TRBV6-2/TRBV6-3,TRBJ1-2,CASSYSAATYGYTF,TGTGCCAGCAGTTACTCGGCAGCGACCTATGGCTACACCTTC
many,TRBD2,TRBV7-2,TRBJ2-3,CASSPLLAGDTQYF,TGTGCCAGCAGCCCACTTCTAGCGGGGGATACGCAGTATTTT